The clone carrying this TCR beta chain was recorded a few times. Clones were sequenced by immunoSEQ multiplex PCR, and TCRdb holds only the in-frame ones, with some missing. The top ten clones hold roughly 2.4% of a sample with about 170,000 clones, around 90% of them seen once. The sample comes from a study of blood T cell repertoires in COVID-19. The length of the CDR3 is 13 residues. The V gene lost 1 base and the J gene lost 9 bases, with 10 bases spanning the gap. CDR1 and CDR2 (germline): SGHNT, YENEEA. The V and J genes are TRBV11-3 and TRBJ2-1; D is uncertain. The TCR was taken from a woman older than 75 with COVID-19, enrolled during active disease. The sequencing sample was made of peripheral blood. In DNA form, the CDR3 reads TGTGCCAGCAGCTTAGGCCCTCTGAGTGAGCAGTTCTTC. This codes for CASSLGPLSEQFF.